Listed below are T cell receptor beta chains from one sample, sequenced in a study of blood T cell repertoires in COVID-19. Using immunoSEQ multiplex PCR, the repertoire was profiled, and TCRdb retains in-frame clones only, with some absent. The table has some 400,000 clones, around 87% seen once. Sequencing was carried out using peripheral blood. All receptors derive from a woman younger than 45 with COVID-19, enrolled during active disease. Each CDR3 is given with its conserved first and last residue. Each record gives: V gene, clone size, J gene, D gene, CDR3 protein, CDR3 DNA. The D gene is left open where the match is weak. Clone size, where shown, is once, few, many, or a class for clones that have expanded.

TRBV24-1	-	TRBJ2-1	TRBD2	CATSDSTSGKYEQFF	TGTGCCACCAGTGATTCAACTAGCGGGAAATATGAGCAGTTCTTC
TRBV3-1/TRBV3-2	-	TRBJ2-7	TRBD2	CASSQVTSGRPYEQYF	TGTGCCAGCAGCCAAGTCACTAGCGGGAGGCCCTACGAGCAGTACTTC
TRBV24-1	-	TRBJ2-5	TRBD2	CATSDPTSGEETQYF	TGTGCCACCAGTGACCCGACTAGCGGGGAAGAGACCCAGTACTTC
TRBV6-5	-	TRBJ1-3	-	CASSRGSGNTIYF	TGTGCCAGCAGTCGGGGGAGTGGAAACACCATATATTTT
TRBV7-7	-	TRBJ2-5	-	CASSLDLAPSHQETQYF	TGTGCTAGCAGCTTAGATCTAGCGCCGAGCCACCAAGAGACCCAGTACTTC
TRBV28	-	TRBJ2-7	-	CASNPDNHEQYF	TGTGCCAGCAATCCGGACAATCACGAGCAGTACTTC
TRBV12-5	-	TRBJ2-7	TRBD1	CASGNTGGKKPYEQYF	TGTGCTAGTGGCAATACAGGGGGCAAAAAACCCTACGAGCAGTACTTC
TRBV7-4	-	TRBJ1-5	-	CASSLDEGRSQHF	TGTGCCAGCAGCTTAGACGAGGGGAGGTCCCAGCATTTT
TRBV6-2/TRBV6-3	-	TRBJ2-7	TRBD2	CASSQHGGIPYEQYF	TGTGCCAGCAGTCAGCACGGGGGGATCCCCTACGAGCAGTACTTC
TRBV18	-	TRBJ1-1	-	CASSQMTGPSEAFF	TGTGCCAGCTCACAAATGACAGGACCGAGTGAAGCTTTCTTT
TRBV29-1	-	TRBJ2-5	-	CSVTGHQETQYF	TGCAGCGTTACAGGGCATCAAGAGACCCAGTACTTC
TRBV11-2	-	TRBJ2-2	-	CASSSGTSNTGELFF	TGTGCCAGCAGCTCCGGGACTTCCAACACCGGGGAGCTGTTTTTT
TRBV19	-	TRBJ1-1	-	CASSIAGGNTEAFF	TGTGCCAGTAGTATAGCCGGCGGGAACACTGAAGCTTTCTTT
TRBV5-1	once	TRBJ2-7	TRBD2	CASSLNLASGSSYEQYF	TGCGCCAGCAGCTTGAATTTGGCGAGCGGGAGCTCCTACGAGCAGTACTTC
TRBV5-1	-	TRBJ1-1	-	CASSSTVNTEAFF	TGCGCCAGCAGCAGCACAGTCAACACTGAAGCTTTCTTT
TRBV7-8	-	TRBJ2-7	TRBD1	CASSADRVEQYF	TGTGCCAGCAGCGCGGACAGGGTCGAGCAGTACTTC
TRBV5-5	-	TRBJ2-1	-	CASSFYRASNEQFF	TGTGCCAGCAGCTTCTATAGAGCTTCCAATGAGCAGTTCTTC
TRBV28	-	TRBJ1-2	-	CASIIGGRAGRNYGYTF	TGTGCCAGCATCATCGGCGGGCGGGCGGGGAGAAACTATGGCTACACCTTC
TRBV4-1	-	TRBJ2-2	-	CASSQDGVSPGVTGELFF	TGCGCCAGCAGCCAAGATGGTGTCAGCCCTGGAGTCACCGGGGAGCTGTTTTTT
TRBV5-4	-	TRBJ2-1	-	CASSGRTPYNEQFF	TGTGCCAGCAGCGGGAGGACTCCATACAATGAGCAGTTCTTC
TRBV30	-	TRBJ2-1	TRBD2	CAWSGREDYVDEQFF	TGTGCCTGGAGTGGGCGGGAGGATTATGTTGATGAGCAGTTCTTC
TRBV18	-	TRBJ2-5	TRBD2	CASSPLTTSGQETQYF	TGTGCCAGCTCACCACTCACGACTAGCGGCCAAGAGACCCAGTACTTC
TRBV5-1	-	TRBJ1-6	-	CASSSGQRNSPLHF	TGCGCCAGCAGCTCCGGACAGCGAAATTCACCCCTCCACTTT
TRBV10-2	-	TRBJ2-3	TRBD2	CASREGTSVTDTQYF	TGCGCCAGCAGGGAAGGGACTAGCGTAACAGATACGCAGTATTTT
TRBV14	-	TRBJ2-2	TRBD1	CASSHTGTGNTGELFF	TGTGCCAGCAGCCACACCGGGACAGGAAACACCGGGGAGCTGTTTTTT
TRBV5-1	few	TRBJ1-1	TRBD1	CASSITPGQGGMNTEAFF	TGCGCCAGCAGCATAACTCCGGGACAGGGGGGAATGAACACTGAAGCTTTCTTT
TRBV20-1	-	TRBJ2-7	-	CSASSQLSSYEQYF	TGCAGTGCTAGTTCACAGTTGAGCTCCTACGAGCAGTACTTC
TRBV6-5	-	TRBJ2-7	-	CASSKLGNGLYEQYF	TGTGCCAGCTCAAAATTGGGTAATGGGCTCTACGAGCAGTACTTC
TRBV14	-	TRBJ2-3	TRBD2	CASSQVTDQNHSGRAEGTDTQYF	TGTGCCAGCAGCCAAGTTACCGATCAAAACCATAGCGGGAGGGCCGAGGGCACAGATACGCAGTATTTT
TRBV4-2	-	TRBJ2-7	-	CASSQGVGPREQYF	TGTGCCAGCAGCCAAGGTGTGGGGCCCCGGGAGCAGTACTTC
TRBV24-1	-	TRBJ1-5	TRBD1	CATSEGQGINQPQHF	TGTGCCACCAGTGAGGGACAGGGAATAAATCAGCCCCAGCATTTT
TRBV28	-	TRBJ1-6	-	CASSFRGTNQF	TGTGCCAGCAGTTTTCGGGGGACCAACCAATTT
TRBV7-8	once	TRBJ2-7	TRBD2	CASSLAGGGSYEQYF	TGTGCCAGCAGCTTAGCGGGGGGAGGGTCCTACGAGCAGTACTTC
TRBV7-8	once	TRBJ2-7	TRBD1	CASSLDQGVEQYF	TGTGCCAGCAGCTTAGATCAGGGGGTCGAGCAGTACTTC
TRBV28	-	TRBJ1-2	-	CASSRTANYGYTF	TGTGCCAGCAGTCGCACAGCTAACTATGGCTACACCTTC
TRBV6-5	-	TRBJ2-7	-	CASSYSRGRGEQYF	TGTGCCAGCAGTTACTCGAGAGGGAGGGGGGAGCAGTACTTC
TRBV28	-	TRBJ2-1	-	CASSFEGSFNEQFF	TGTGCCAGCAGTTTTGAGGGTAGCTTCAATGAGCAGTTCTTC
TRBV5-1	-	TRBJ1-1	-	CASSLGGSDTEAFF	TGCGCCAGCAGCTTGGGGGGCTCGGACACTGAAGCTTTCTTT
TRBV18	-	TRBJ1-1	-	CASSPLQVLNTEAFF	TGTGCCAGCTCCCCTTTACAGGTCCTGAACACTGAAGCTTTCTTT
TRBV6-4	few	TRBJ1-6	-	CASRDTYNSPLHF	TGTGCCAGCCGGGACACATATAATTCACCCCTCCACTTT
TRBV7-9	-	TRBJ2-5	TRBD2	CASSLSSWGGETQYF	TGTGCCAGCAGCCTAAGCTCGTGGGGGGGAGAGACCCAGTACTTC
TRBV27	-	TRBJ2-7	TRBD2	CASRNSGTSGYLAGEQYF	TGTGCCAGCAGGAATTCCGGGACTAGCGGGTACCTTGCGGGCGAGCAGTACTTC
TRBV6-5	-	TRBJ2-7	-	CASSYGLGYEQYF	TGTGCCAGCAGTTACGGGCTCGGCTACGAGCAGTACTTC
TRBV2	-	TRBJ2-2	-	CASSVTSTANTGELFF	TGTGCCAGCAGCGTTACTAGCACTGCGAACACCGGGGAGCTGTTTTTT
TRBV9	-	TRBJ2-2	TRBD2	CASSARTSFTGELFF	TGTGCCAGCAGCGCTCGGACTAGTTTTACCGGGGAGCTGTTTTTT
TRBV27	-	TRBJ2-7	TRBD2	CASSFAGVGPLTTPYF	TGTGCCAGCAGTTTCGCGGGAGTTGGACCTCTTACGACTCCGTACTTC
TRBV27	-	TRBJ2-3	-	CASSYSGTDTQYF	TGTGCCAGCAGTTATAGCGGCACAGATACGCAGTATTTT
TRBV2	-	TRBJ2-5	-	CASMAVKRTQYF	TGTGCCAGCATGGCGGTTAAGAGAACCCAGTACTTC
TRBV19	-	TRBJ1-4	-	CASRDIRDEKLFF	TGTGCCAGCCGGGACATCCGGGATGAAAAACTGTTTTTT
TRBV19	-	TRBJ2-2	-	CASINRARPGELFF	TGTGCCAGTATTAACAGGGCTCGGCCCGGGGAGCTGTTTTTT
TRBV19	-	TRBJ1-1	-	CASSLTWQNTEAFF	TGTGCCAGTAGTTTGACATGGCAGAACACTGAAGCTTTCTTT
TRBV6-2/TRBV6-3	-	TRBJ2-5	-	CASSTTGFQETQYF	TGTGCCAGCAGTACAACAGGTTTCCAAGAGACCCAGTACTTC
TRBV28	-	TRBJ2-7	TRBD1	CASSFNRGPDEQYF	TGTGCCAGCAGTTTTAACAGGGGGCCCGACGAGCAGTACTTC
TRBV28	-	TRBJ2-3	-	CASKETGGVVDTQYF	TGTGCCAGCAAGGAAACAGGGGGGGTGGTCGATACGCAGTATTTT
TRBV24-1	-	TRBJ2-1	TRBD1	CATSDSPGQGGSNEQFF	TGTGCCACCAGTGATTCCCCCGGACAGGGGGGGAGCAATGAGCAGTTCTTC
TRBV28	-	TRBJ1-1	-	CASTLGGGNTEAFF	TGTGCCAGCACCTTGGGGGGTGGGAACACTGAAGCTTTCTTT
TRBV14	-	TRBJ2-7	TRBD2	CASSQRTSGIYSYEQYF	TGTGCCAGCAGCCAGAGGACTAGCGGGATTTACTCCTACGAGCAGTACTTC
TRBV28	once	TRBJ1-2	TRBD1	CAGSPLLGRGLPGYTF	TGTGCCGGCAGTCCCCTTTTGGGCAGGGGGCTACCTGGCTACACCTTC
TRBV9	-	TRBJ2-3	-	CASSVDSSSTDTQYF	TGTGCCAGCAGCGTGGACAGCTCTAGCACAGATACGCAGTATTTT